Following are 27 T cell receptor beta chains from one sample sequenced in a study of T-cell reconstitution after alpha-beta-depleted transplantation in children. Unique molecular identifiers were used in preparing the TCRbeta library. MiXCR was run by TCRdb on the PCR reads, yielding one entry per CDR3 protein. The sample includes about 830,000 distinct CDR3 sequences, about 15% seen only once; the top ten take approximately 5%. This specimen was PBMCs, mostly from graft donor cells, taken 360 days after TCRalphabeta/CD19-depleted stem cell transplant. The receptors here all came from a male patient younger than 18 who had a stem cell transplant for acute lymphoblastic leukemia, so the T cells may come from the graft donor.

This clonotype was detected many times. The CDR3 nucleotides read TGTGCCATCAGTAAAGCACAGGTGTACCAAGAGACCCAGTACTTC. This translates into CAISKAQVYQETQYF. The gene calls are TRBV10-3 and TRBJ2-5, with D perhaps matching TRBD1 (5 bases). Germline V gene sequence: CDR1 ENHRY, CDR2 SYGVKD. Deletions cut 5 bases from V and 0 bases from J, with 13 bases between. This CDR3 contains 15 residues.

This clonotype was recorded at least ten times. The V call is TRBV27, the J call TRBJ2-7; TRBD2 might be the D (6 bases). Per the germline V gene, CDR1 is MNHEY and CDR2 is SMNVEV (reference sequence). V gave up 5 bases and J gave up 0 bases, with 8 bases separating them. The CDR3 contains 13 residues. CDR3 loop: CASSSGRSYEQYF. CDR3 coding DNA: TGTGCCAGCAGTAGCGGGCGCTCCTACGAGCAGTACTTC.

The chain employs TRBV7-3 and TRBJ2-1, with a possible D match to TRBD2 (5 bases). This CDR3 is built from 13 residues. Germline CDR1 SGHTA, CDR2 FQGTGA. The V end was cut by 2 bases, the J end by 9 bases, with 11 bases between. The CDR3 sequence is CASSLEGAAEQFF. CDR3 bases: TGTGCCAGCAGCTTAGAGGGCGCAGCTGAGCAGTTCTTC.

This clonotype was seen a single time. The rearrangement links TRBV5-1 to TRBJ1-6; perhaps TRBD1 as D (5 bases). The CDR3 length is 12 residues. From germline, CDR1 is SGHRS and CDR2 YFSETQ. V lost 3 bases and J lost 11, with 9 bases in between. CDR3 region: CASSSGEAPLHF. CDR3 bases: TGCGCCAGCAGCTCGGGGGAAGCACCCCTCCACTTT.

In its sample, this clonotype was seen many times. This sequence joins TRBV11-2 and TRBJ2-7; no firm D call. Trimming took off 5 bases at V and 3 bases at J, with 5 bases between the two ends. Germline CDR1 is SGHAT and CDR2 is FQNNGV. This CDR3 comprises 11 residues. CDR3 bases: TGTGCCAGCAGCCCGTACTACGAGCAGTACTTC. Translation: CASSPYYEQYF.

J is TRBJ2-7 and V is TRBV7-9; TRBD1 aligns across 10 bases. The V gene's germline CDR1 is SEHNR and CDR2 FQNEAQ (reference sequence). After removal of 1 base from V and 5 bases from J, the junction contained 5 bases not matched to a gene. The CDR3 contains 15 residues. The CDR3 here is CASSLVGTGVHEQYF. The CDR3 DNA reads TGTGCCAGCAGCTTAGTGGGGACAGGGGTCCACGAGCAGTACTTC.

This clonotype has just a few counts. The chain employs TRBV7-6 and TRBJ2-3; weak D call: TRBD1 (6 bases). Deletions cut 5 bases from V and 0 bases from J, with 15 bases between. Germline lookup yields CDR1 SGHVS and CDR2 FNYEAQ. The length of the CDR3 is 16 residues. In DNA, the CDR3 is TGTGCCAGCAGCCTACACGGGACAACCAGCACAGATACGCAGTATTTT. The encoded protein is CASSLHGTTSTDTQYF.

CDR3 sequence (DNA): TGCGCCAGCAGCTTGGTGGGGGGAGGAGCGGAGGAGACCCAGTACTTC. Translated, it gives CASSLVGGGAEETQYF. The rearrangement joins TRBV5-1 to TRBJ2-5; tentatively, D is TRBD2 (6 bases). Trimming shortened V by 0 bases and J by 5 bases, and 17 bases separated the two germline ends. The CDR3 contains 16 residues. The germline V gene encodes CDR1 SGHRS and CDR2 YFSETQ.

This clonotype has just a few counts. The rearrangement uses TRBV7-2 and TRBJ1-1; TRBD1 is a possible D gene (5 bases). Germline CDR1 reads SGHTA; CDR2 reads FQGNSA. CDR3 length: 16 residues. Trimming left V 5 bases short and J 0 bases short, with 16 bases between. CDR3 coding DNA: TGTGCCAGCAGCCCGAACCGCGCAGGGATGAACACTGAAGCTTTCTTT. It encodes CASSPNRAGMNTEAFF.

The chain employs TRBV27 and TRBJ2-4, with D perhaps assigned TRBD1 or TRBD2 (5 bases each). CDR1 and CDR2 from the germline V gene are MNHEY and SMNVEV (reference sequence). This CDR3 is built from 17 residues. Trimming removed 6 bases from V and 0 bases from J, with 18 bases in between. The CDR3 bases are TGTGCCAGCAGGCCCTCCGGGCGAGGGGTAGCCAAAAACATTCAGTACTTC. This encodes CASRPSGRGVAKNIQYF.

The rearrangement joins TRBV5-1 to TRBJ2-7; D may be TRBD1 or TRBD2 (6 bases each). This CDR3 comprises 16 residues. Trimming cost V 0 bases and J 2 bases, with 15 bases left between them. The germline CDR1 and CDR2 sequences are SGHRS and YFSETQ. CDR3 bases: TGCGCCAGCAGCTTGGCTGGAGGGGGATATGCCTACGAGCAGTACTTC. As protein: CASSLAGGGYAYEQYF.

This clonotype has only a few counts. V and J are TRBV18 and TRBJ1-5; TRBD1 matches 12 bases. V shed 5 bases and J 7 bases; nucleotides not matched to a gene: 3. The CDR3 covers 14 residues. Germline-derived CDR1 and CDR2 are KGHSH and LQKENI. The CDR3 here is CASSSGQGAQPQHF. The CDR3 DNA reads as TGTGCCAGCTCATCGGGACAGGGGGCCCAGCCCCAGCATTTT. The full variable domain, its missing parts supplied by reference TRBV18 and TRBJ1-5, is NAGVMQNPRHLVRRRGQEARLRCSPMKGHSHVYWYRQLPEEGLKFMVYLQKENIIDESGMPKERFSAEFPKEGPSILRIQQVVRGDSAAYFCASSSGQGAQPQHFGDGTRLSIL.

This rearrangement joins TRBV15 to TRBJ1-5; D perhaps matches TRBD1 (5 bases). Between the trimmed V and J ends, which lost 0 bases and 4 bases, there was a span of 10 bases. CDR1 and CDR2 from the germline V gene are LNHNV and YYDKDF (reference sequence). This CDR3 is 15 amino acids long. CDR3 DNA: TGTGCCACCAGCAGAGATGTTGGGGGAAATCAGCCCCAGCATTTT. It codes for CATSRDVGGNQPQHF.

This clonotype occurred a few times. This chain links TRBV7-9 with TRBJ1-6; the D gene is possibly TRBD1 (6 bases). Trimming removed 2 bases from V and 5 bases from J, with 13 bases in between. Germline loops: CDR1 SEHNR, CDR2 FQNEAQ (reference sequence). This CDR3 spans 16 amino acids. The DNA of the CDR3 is TGTGCCAGCAGCTTACGTCCGGGACACAATAATTCACCCCTCCACTTT. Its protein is CASSLRPGHNNSPLHF.

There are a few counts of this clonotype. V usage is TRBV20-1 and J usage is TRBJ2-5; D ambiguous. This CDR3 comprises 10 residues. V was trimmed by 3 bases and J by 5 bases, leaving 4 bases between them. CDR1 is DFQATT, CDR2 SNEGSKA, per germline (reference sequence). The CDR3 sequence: CSARFETQYF. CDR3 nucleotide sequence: TGCAGTGCTAGGTTTGAGACCCAGTACTTC.

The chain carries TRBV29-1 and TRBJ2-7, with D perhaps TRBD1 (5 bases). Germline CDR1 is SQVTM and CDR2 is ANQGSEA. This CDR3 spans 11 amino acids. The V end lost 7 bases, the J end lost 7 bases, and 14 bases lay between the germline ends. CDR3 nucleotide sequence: TGCAGCGCCCTGACAGCCGGGGAGCAGTACTTC. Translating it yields CSALTAGEQYF.

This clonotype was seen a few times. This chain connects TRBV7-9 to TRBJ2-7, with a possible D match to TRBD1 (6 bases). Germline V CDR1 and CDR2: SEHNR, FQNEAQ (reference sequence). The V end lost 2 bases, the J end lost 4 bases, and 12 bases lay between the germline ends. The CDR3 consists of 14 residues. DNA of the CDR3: TGTGCCAGCAGCTTAAATCGCCAGGGGTACGAGCAGTACTTC. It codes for CASSLNRQGYEQYF.

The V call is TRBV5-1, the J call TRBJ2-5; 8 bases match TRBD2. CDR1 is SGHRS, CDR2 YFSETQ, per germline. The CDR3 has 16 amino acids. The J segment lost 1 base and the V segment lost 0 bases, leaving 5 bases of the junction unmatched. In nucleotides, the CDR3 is TGCGCCAGCAGCTTGGAGTCTAGCGGGTTCCAAGAGACCCAGTACTTC. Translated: CASSLESSGFQETQYF.

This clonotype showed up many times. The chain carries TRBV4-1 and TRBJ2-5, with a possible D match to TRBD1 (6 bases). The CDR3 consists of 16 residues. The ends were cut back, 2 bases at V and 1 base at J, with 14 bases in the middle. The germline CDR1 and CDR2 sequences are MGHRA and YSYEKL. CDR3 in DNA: TGCGCCAGCAGCCAATTCGTCCGGACAGCCCAAGAGACCCAGTACTTC. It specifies CASSQFVRTAQETQYF.

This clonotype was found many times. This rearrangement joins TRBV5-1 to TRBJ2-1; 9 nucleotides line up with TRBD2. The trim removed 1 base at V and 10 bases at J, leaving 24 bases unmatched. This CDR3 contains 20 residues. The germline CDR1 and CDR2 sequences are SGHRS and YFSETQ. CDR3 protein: CASSLKGSKPGGGRALEQFF. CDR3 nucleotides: TGCGCCAGCAGCTTGAAGGGATCTAAACCCGGAGGCGGGAGGGCGCTAGAGCAGTTCTTC.

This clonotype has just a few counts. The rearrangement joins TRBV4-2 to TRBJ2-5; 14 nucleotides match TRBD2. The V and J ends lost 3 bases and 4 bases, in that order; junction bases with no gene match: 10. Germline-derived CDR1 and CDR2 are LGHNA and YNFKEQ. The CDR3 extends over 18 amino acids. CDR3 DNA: TGTGCCAGCAGCCACGGACTAGCGGGAGGAATTAGGGGAGAGACCCAGTACTTC. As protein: CASSHGLAGGIRGETQYF.

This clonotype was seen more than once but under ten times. CDR3: CSASLQSPYEQYF. Written as DNA, the CDR3 is TGCAGTGCTAGCCTACAGTCCCCCTACGAGCAGTACTTC. The chain carries TRBV20-1 and TRBJ2-7; no firm D call. Trimming removed 3 bases from V and 2 bases from J, with 11 bases in between. The CDR3 sequence is 13 residues long. Germline V CDR1 and CDR2: DFQATT, SNEGSKA (reference sequence).

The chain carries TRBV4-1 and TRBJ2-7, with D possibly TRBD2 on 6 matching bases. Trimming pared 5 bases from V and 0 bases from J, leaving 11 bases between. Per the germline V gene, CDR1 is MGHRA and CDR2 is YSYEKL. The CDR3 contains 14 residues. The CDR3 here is CASSWDWSSYEQYF. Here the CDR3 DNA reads TGCGCCAGCAGCTGGGACTGGAGCTCCTACGAGCAGTACTTC.

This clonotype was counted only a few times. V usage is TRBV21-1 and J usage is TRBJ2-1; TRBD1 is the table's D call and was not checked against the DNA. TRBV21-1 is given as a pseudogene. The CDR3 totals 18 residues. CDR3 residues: CASSKLSPGLGGRIELIF. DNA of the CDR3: TGTGCCAGCAGCAAATTATCCCCAGGCCTGGGGGGCCGGATCGAATTGATCTTC.

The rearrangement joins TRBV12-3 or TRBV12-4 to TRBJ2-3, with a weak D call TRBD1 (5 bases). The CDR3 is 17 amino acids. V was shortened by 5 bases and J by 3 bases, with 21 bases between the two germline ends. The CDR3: CASSPSRGLPGTDTQYF. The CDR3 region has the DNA TGTGCCAGCAGTCCATCAAGGGGCCTCCCTGGGACAGATACGCAGTATTTT.

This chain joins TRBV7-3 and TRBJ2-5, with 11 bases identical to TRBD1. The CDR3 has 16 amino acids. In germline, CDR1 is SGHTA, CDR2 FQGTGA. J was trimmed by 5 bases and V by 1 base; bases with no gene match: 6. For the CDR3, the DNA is TGTGCCAGCAGCTTAATTGGACAGGGGGCGCAGGAGACCCAGTACTTC. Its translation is CASSLIGQGAQETQYF. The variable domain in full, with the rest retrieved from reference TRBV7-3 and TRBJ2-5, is GAGVSQTPSNKVTEKGKYVELRCDPISGHTALYWYRQSLGQGPEFLIYFQGTGAADDSGLPNDRFFAVRPEGSVSTLKIQRTERGDSAVYLCASSLIGQGAQETQYFGPGTRLLVL.

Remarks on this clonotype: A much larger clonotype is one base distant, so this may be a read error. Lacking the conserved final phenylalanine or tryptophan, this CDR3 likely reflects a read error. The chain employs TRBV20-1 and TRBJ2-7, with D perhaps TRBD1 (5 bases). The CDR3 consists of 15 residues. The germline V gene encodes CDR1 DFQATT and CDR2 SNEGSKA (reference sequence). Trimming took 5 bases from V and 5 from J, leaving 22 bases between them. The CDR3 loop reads CSAASPPRYRNEQYI. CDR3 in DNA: TGCAGTGCTGCCAGCCCCCCGAGGTACAGGAACGAGCAGTACATC.